Here is one T cell receptor beta chain with its context. The CDR3 sequence is 17 residues long. Trimming stripped 2 bases from V and 4 bases from J, with 20 bases between. Germline V gives CDR1 SGHRS, CDR2 YFSETQ. Libraries were prepared by immunoSEQ multiplex PCR; TCRdb keeps only in-frame clonotypes and omits some of them. The data contain around 230,000 clones, around 94% of them seen just once; the ten biggest clones take up approximately 1.5%. The source of the sample is a study of control samples from healthy donors and cancer patients. The chain recombines TRBV5-1 with TRBJ2-3; weak D call: TRBD2 (5 bases). The sequencing input was blood. This clonotype was sampled from a middle-aged man in good health. CDR3 region: CASSLIPGDVGPDTQYF. The CDR3 DNA follows: TGCGCCAGCAGCTTAATCCCCGGGGATGTCGGGCCAGATACGCAGTATTTT.